This T cell receptor beta chain comes out of a study of sequential checkpoint blockade in melanoma. Study summary: First-line arms were nivolumab then ipilimumab, or the reverse, randomized 1:1. Maintenance nivolumab came after either treatment sequence.

Indicated treatment: randomized to nivolumab then ipilimumab (arm A) or the reverse (arm B). None of the patients previously received DNA-damaging chemotherapy. Sorted cells were live CD3+CD8+, lacking CD19 and CD56, from PBMCs. Produced via immunoSEQ multiplex PCR; TCRdb's table is partial and in-frame only. The table has about 13,000 clones, 82% seen once. V dropped 0 bases and J dropped 4; count of bases not matched to a gene: 5. Germline loops: CDR1 LGHNA, CDR2 YNFKEQ. This CDR3 has 16 residues. This chain uses TRBV4-2 with TRBJ2-1, with TRBD2 matching over 8 bases. This clonotype was sampled from a human donor with melanoma. Sample: CD8+ T cells sorted from blood (inferred from file names), taken from a patient given nivolumab and ipilimumab in sequence. This CDR3 reads CASSQDPGLDYNEQFF. The CDR3 nucleotides are TGTGCCAGCAGCCAAGATCCGGGACTAGATTACAATGAGCAGTTCTTC.